This TCR beta chain was identified during a study of OX40 agonist ivuxolimab in advanced cancers. Assay: immunoSEQ multiplex PCR; the TCRdb copy retains only in-frame clones and omits some. Of more than 70,000 clones listed, about 91% are singletons. In this sample, this clone turned up once. Germline loops: CDR1 ENHRY, CDR2 SYGVKD. V lost 6 bases to trimming and J lost 4 bases, with 6 bases between them. This CDR3 comprises 11 residues. The source material was CD4+ or CD8+ T cells sorted from blood, sampled in a trial of the OX40 agonist ivuxolimab. The rearrangement uses TRBV10-3 and TRBJ1-1, with D unclear. This clonotype was obtained from an adult with an advanced solid tumor such as melanoma, head and neck, liver or kidney cancer. CDR3 nucleotides: TGTGCCATCAGCCGTGGCACTGAAGCTTTCTTT. Its protein is CAISRGTEAFF.